The present T cell receptor (beta chain) was sequenced within a study of control samples from healthy donors and cancer patients. The method was immunoSEQ multiplex PCR; TCRdb's version includes in-frame clones alone and lacks a portion of them. The profile shows about 100,000 clones, roughly 90% of them singletons. The germline V gene has CDR1 LNHDA and CDR2 SQIVND (reference sequence). The CDR3 is 14 amino acids. Trimming took off 7 bases at V and 11 bases at J, with 20 bases between the two ends. The sequence came from a woman in her fifties or sixties in good health. The specimen was blood. The chain carries TRBV19 and TRBJ1-4; tentative D call: TRBD1 (6 bases). CDR3: CASTKDAGRGKLFF. The DNA of the CDR3 is TGTGCCAGTACTAAGGACGCAGGAAGGGGGAAACTGTTTTTT.